This T cell receptor beta chain was found in a study of T cell responses to AZD1222 COVID-19 vaccine. Overall study results and limits: Baseline seropositivity occurred in only 5 to 7 AZD1222 recipients. CD4 TCRs covered the whole spike, strongest at regions 160-218 and 743-854. Two doses of AZD1222 preceded a rise in Spike-specific TCR breadth and depth. Without day 14 samples, only post-peak T cell repertoires were studied.

This clone was counted a single time. Its specificity is not known. Clones were read by immunoSEQ multiplex PCR, and TCRdb kept only the in-frame ones, dropping some. This table holds about 110,000 clones, about 94% found once. Germline V CDR1 and CDR2: LNHNV, YYDKDF (reference sequence). The CDR3 is made up of 15 amino acids. V gave up 3 bases and J gave up 12 bases; unmatched junction bases: 11. This sequence originates from an adult in good health. The genes are TRBV15 and TRBJ1-6; 7 bases are shared with TRBD1. The sequencing here drew on peripheral blood, taken on day 0 of AZD1222 vaccination. The CDR3 loop is CATSRDYRGLGPLHF. CDR3 sequence (DNA): TGTGCCACCAGCAGGGATTACAGGGGCCTCGGACCCCTCCACTTT.